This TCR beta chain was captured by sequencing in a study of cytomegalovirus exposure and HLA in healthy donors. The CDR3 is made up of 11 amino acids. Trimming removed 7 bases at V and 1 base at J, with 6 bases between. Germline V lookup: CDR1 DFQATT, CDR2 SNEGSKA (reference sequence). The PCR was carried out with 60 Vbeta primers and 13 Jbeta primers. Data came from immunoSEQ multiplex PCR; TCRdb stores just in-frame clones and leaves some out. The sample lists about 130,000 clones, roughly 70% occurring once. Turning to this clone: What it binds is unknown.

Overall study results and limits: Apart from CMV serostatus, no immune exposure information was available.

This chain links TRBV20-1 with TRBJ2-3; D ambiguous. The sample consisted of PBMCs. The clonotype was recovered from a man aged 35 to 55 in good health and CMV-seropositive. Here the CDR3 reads CSVSGTDTQYF. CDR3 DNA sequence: TGCAGTGTTTCCGGCACAGATACGCAGTATTTT.